This T cell receptor (beta chain) originates from a study of cytotoxic CD8 clonotypes in ibrutinib-treated CLL. Turning to the study itself: Among the patients, approximately ten presented as relapsed/refractory and over 14 as treatment-naive; about 17 showed unmutated IGHV. After a median around 13 months on treatment (6 to 36), response samples were drawn.

The data were produced by immunoSEQ multiplex PCR, yet TCRdb's version contains in-frame clones alone and is incomplete. The top ten hold roughly 14% of the sample, which has more than 200,000 clones, roughly 70% seen once. The germline V gene has CDR1 SQVTM and CDR2 ANQGSEA. CDR3 size: 12 residues. The V and J ends lost 6 bases and 1 base, in that order; junction bases with no gene match: 2. With regard to this clone: The antigen is unknown.

Whole-study findings and limits: Collection times varied between progressing and sustained-remission patients. Baseline clonality was higher than in age-matched healthy donors and moved in step with circulating CD8+ T-cell counts.

This sample comprised PBMCs, obtained after 24 months of ibrutinib treatment. The TCR was taken from a human donor with chronic lymphocytic leukemia. The chain recombines TRBV29-1 with TRBJ2-7, with TRBD2 identical over 8 bases. CDR3 loop: CSVGTSSYEQYF. The CDR3 DNA reads as TGCAGCGTCGGGACTAGTTCCTACGAGCAGTACTTC.